This T cell receptor beta chain was found in a study of shared clonotypes between healthy human individuals. Regarding the study as a whole: Clonotype sharing among donors likely depends on sequencing depth.

CDR3 size: 15 residues. The V and J ends lost 1 base and 3 bases, in that order; junction bases with no gene match: 4. The germline V gene has CDR1 LGHNA and CDR2 YSLEER. This clone was seen only once. What it recognizes is unknown. Original processing methods: Because ImmunoSEQ provided only junction sequences with no quality scores, the filtering differed. Assay: immunoSEQ multiplex PCR; the TCRdb copy retains only in-frame clones and omits some. V, J and clone size derive from that table, while D and trimming were established from the DNA sequence. Among about 560,000 clones listed, roughly 72% were seen once.

The clonotype comes from a woman aged 40 to 55 in good health. Some clones in this sample may be carry-over from other donors' samples. Sequenced material: PBMCs. The chain recombines TRBV4-3 with TRBJ2-5; TRBD1 aligns across 8 bases. The chain's CDR3 is CASSQGTGREETQYF. In DNA, the CDR3 is TGCGCCAGCAGCCAAGGGACAGGGCGCGAAGAGACCCAGTACTTC.